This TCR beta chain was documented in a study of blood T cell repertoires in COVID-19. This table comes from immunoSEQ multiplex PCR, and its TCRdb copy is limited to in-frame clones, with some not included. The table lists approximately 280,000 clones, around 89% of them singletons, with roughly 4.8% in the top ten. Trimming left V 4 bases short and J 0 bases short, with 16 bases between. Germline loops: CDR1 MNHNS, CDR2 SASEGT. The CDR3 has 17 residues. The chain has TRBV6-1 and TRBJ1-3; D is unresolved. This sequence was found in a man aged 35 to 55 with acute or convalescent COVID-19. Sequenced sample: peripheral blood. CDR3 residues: CASSGPISPSSGNTIYF. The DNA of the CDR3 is TGTGCCAGCAGTGGCCCGATTTCCCCGAGCTCTGGAAACACCATATATTTT.